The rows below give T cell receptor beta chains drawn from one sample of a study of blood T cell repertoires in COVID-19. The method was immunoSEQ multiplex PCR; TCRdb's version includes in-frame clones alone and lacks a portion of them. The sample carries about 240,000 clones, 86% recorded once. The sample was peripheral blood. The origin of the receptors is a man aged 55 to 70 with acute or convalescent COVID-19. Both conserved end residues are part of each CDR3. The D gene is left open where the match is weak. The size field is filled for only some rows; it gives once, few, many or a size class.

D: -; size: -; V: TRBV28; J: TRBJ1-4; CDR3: CASSGGGVYEKLFF; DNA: TGTGCCAGCAGTGGTGGGGGGGTGTATGAAAAACTGTTTTTT
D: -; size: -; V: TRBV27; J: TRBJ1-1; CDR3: CASSPGWVGVLNTEAFF; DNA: TGTGCCAGCAGTCCGGGGTGGGTCGGGGTCTTGAACACTGAAGCTTTCTTT
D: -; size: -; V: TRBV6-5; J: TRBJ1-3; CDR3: CASSSGRGGNTIYF; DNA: TGTGCCAGCAGTTCCGGCAGGGGTGGAAACACCATATATTTT
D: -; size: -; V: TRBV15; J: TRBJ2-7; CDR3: CATSRGGGHSYEQYF; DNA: TGTGCCACCAGCAGAGGGGGGGGACACTCCTACGAGCAGTACTTC
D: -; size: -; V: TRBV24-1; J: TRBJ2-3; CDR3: CATSGQTRGTDTQYF; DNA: TGTGCCACCAGTGGGCAGACCAGGGGCACAGATACGCAGTATTTT
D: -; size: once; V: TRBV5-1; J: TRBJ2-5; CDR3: CASSWSGMETQYF; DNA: TGCGCCAGCAGCTGGAGCGGCATGGAGACCCAGTACTTC
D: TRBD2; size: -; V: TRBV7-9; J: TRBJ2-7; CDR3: CASSLPGLAGWSYEQYF; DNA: TGTGCCAGCAGCTTACCCGGACTAGCGGGATGGTCCTACGAGCAGTACTTC
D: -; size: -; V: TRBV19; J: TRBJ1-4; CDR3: CASSIGAGLGKLFF; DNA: TGTGCCAGTAGTATAGGTGCAGGGTTGGGAAAACTGTTTTTT
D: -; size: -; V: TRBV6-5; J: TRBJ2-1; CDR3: CASNLLAEQFF; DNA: TGTGCCAGCAATCTCTTAGCGGAGCAGTTCTTC
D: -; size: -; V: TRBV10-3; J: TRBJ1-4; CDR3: CAISRDILNEKLFF; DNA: TGTGCCATCAGCCGGGACATCCTAAATGAAAAACTGTTTTTT
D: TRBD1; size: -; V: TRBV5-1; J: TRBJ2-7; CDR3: CASSSTGVYSEQYF; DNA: TGCGCCAGCAGCTCGACAGGGGTTTATTCCGAGCAGTACTTC
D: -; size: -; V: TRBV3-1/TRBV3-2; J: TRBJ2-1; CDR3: CASSQNRVPYNEQFF; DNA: TGTGCCAGCAGCCAAAACAGGGTGCCCTACAATGAGCAGTTCTTC
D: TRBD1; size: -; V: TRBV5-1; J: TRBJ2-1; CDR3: CASTLDRGRGEQFF; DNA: TGCGCCAGCACCCTGGACAGGGGGCGAGGTGAGCAGTTCTTC
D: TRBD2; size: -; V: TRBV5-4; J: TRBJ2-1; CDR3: CASSLGGGPGNEQFF; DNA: TGTGCCAGCAGCTTGGGGGGAGGGCCCGGCAATGAGCAGTTCTTC
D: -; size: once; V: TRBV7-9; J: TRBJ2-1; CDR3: CASSLRGSSYNEQFF; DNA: TGTGCCAGCAGCTTACGAGGGAGCTCCTACAATGAGCAGTTCTTC
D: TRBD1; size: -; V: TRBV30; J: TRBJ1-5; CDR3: CAWSQGVDQPQHF; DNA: TGTGCCTGGAGCCAGGGGGTTGATCAGCCCCAGCATTTT
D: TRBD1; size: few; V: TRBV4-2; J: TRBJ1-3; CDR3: CASSQDDRGGGGNTIYF; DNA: TGTGCCAGCAGCCAAGATGACAGGGGCGGCGGTGGAAACACCATATATTTT
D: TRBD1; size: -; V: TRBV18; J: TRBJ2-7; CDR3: CASSQTGGASIKQYF; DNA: TGTGCCAGCTCACAAACAGGGGGCGCAAGTATAAAGCAGTACTTC
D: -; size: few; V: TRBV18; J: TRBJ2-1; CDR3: CASSPTSGNEQFF; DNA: TGTGCCAGCTCACCAACCAGCGGTAATGAGCAGTTCTTC
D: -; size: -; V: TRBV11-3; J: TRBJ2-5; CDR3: CASSLVADQETQYF; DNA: TGTGCCAGCAGCTTAGTGGCGGACCAAGAGACCCAGTACTTC
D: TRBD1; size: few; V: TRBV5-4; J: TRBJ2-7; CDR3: CASSGTGTGVYEQYF; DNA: TGTGCCAGCTCCGGGACAGGGACCGGAGTCTACGAGCAGTACTTC
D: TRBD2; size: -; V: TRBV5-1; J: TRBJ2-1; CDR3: CASSEGLAYEQFF; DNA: TGCGCCAGCAGCGAAGGACTAGCCTATGAGCAGTTCTTC
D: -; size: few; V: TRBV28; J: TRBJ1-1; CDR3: CASSLLTGNTEAFF; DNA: TGTGCCAGCAGCCTTCTTACAGGGAACACTGAAGCTTTCTTT
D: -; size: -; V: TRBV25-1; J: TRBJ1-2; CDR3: CASSEYRGSSGYTF; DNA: TGTGCCAGCAGTGAATATAGGGGGAGTTCGGGCTACACCTTC
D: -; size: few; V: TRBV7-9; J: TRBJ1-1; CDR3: CASSPQTFQGVNTEAFF; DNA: TGTGCCAGCAGTCCGCAGACTTTTCAAGGGGTGAACACTGAAGCTTTCTTT
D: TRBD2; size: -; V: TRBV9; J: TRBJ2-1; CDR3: CASSVRLAGVEQFF; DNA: TGTGCCAGCAGCGTACGGCTAGCGGGAGTCGAGCAGTTCTTC
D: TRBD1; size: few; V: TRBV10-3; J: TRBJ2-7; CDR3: CAISVRRGIGTGGSSYEQYF; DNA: TGTGCCATCAGTGTGAGAAGAGGAATAGGGACAGGCGGCAGCTCCTACGAGCAGTACTTC
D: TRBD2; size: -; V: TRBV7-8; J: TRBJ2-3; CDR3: CASSLVQGGSTDTQYF; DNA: TGTGCCAGCAGCTTAGTTCAGGGAGGGTCCACAGATACGCAGTATTTT
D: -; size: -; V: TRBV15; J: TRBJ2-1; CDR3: CATARDSYNEQFF; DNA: TGTGCCACCGCGAGAGACAGCTACAATGAGCAGTTCTTC
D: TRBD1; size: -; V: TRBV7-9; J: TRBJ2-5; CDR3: CASSPTGGAGETQYF; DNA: TGTGCCAGCAGCCCTACAGGGGGCGCGGGAGAGACCCAGTACTTC
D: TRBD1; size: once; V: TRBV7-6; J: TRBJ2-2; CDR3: CASSLQGRSYTGELFF; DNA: TGTGCCAGCAGTTTACAGGGGAGATCCTACACCGGGGAGCTGTTTTTT